The 28 T cell receptor beta chains listed next were all sequenced from one sample in a study of T cell clones after liver transplantation. Clones were sequenced by immunoSEQ multiplex PCR, and TCRdb holds only the in-frame ones, with some missing. Of 50,000 to 60,000 clones in the sample, 60% to 80% are singletons; the top ten hold around 8.9%. This specimen consisted of CD4+ T cells from blood, obtained at the 22-month timepoint. The receptors derive from a human patient who received a liver transplant. Some T cells may have come from the graft donor.

This chain connects TRBV11-2 to TRBJ2-4; TRBD1 is a possible D gene (5 bases). In germline, CDR1 is SGHAT, CDR2 FQNNGV. Between the trimmed V and J ends, which lost 5 bases and 8 bases, there was a span of 13 bases. This CDR3 comprises 13 residues. CDR3: CASSPGLSHIQYF. The DNA of the CDR3 is TGTGCCAGCAGCCCAGGGCTGTCGCACATTCAGTACTTC.

This rearrangement joins TRBV4-2 to TRBJ2-2, with 14 bases lining up with TRBD2. CDR3 length equals 18 residues. Trimming at V came to 5 bases and at J to 1 base, leaving 6 bases not matched to a gene. Germline V gene sequence: CDR1 LGHNA, CDR2 YNFKEQ. As DNA, the CDR3 is TGTGCCAGCAGCTTAAACGGACTAGCGGGGGGGAACACCGGGGAGCTGTTTTTT. Translation gives CASSLNGLAGGNTGELFF.

This clone occurred once. The V call is TRBV6-5, the J call TRBJ1-4; D is undetermined. Trimming removed 6 bases at V and 5 bases at J, with 13 bases between. The CDR3 sequence is 14 residues long. Germline-derived CDR1 and CDR2 are MNHEY and SVGAGI. The CDR3 spells CASRPIRGNEKLFF. The DNA of the CDR3 is TGTGCCAGCAGGCCAATCCGGGGAAATGAAAAACTGTTTTTT.

Written as DNA, the CDR3 is TGTGCCAGCAGCGGGCGTCTAACATCCTATGGCTACACCTTC. Its protein is CASSGRLTSYGYTF. The J gene is TRBJ1-2, the V gene TRBV9, with D unresolved. The V gene's germline CDR1 is SGDLS and CDR2 YYNGEE. Trimming took off 3 bases at V and 4 bases at J, with 13 bases between the two ends. The CDR3 spans 14 residues.

This clone was found once. The chain joins TRBV19 to TRBJ1-4; TRBD1 is a possible D gene (6 bases). V lost 3 bases to trimming and J lost 2 bases, with 13 bases between them. Germline CDR1 is LNHDA and CDR2 is SQIVND (reference sequence). The CDR3 consists of 16 residues. The CDR3 coding sequence is TGTGCCAGTAGTATCGGGGGGGCAAGGACTAATGAAAAACTGTTTTTT. Amino acids: CASSIGGARTNEKLFF. Looking up the rest from reference TRBV19 and TRBJ1-4 gives the full variable domain: DGGITQSPKYLFRKEGQNVTLSCEQNLNHDAMYWYRQDPGQGLRLIYYSQIVNDFQKGDIAEGYSVSREKKESFPLTVTSAQKNPTAFYLCASSIGGARTNEKLFFGSGTQLSVL.

This clone was detected only once. The chain carries TRBV5-1 and TRBJ2-3; D unclear. The CDR3 spans 14 residues. The germline gives CDR1 SGHRS, CDR2 YFSETQ. Trimming took off 4 bases at V and 1 base at J, with 10 bases between the two ends. In DNA, the CDR3 is TGCGCCAGCAGCGCGACGCCGGGCACAGATACGCAGTATTTT. It yields the protein CASSATPGTDTQYF.

J is TRBJ1-1 and V is TRBV7-2, with D possibly being TRBD1 (6 bases). The CDR3 extends over 13 amino acids. V lost 6 bases, J lost 9 bases, and 17 bases lay in between. Germline V gene data show CDR1 as SGHTA and CDR2 as FQGNSA. The CDR3 region has the DNA TGTGCCAGCAGGTCTCGACAGGTCAGAAAAGCTTTCTTT. Its translation: CASRSRQVRKAFF.

This clone showed up just a few times. The chain uses TRBV10-3 and TRBJ1-2; possible D gene TRBD1, 5 bases. V gave up 8 bases and J gave up 8 bases, with 21 bases separating them. The CDR3 is 14 residues long. Germline CDR1 is ENHRY and CDR2 is SYGVKD. The CDR3 DNA sequence: TGTGCCATCGCGGGGGGGAATAACTATGTCGGCTACACCTTC. Translation: CAIAGGNNYVGYTF.

This CDR3 reads CASRQDRDGTFSGANVLTF. The CDR3 nucleotides are TGTGCCAGCAGACAAGACCGGGACGGGACCTTCTCTGGGGCCAACGTCCTGACTTTC. This chain links TRBV2 with TRBJ2-6; TRBD1 or TRBD2 may be the D gene (5 bases each). CDR1 SNHLY and CDR2 FYNNEI come from the germline V gene. CDR3 length: 19 residues. V gave up 6 bases and J gave up 0 bases, with 21 bases separating them.

The sample holds a few counts of this clone. This sequence joins TRBV7-9 and TRBJ1-4; D gene ambiguous. This CDR3 spans 15 amino acids. Trimming shortened V by 5 bases and J by 8 bases, and 18 bases separated the two germline ends. Germline assignment: CDR1 SEHNR and CDR2 FQNEAQ (reference sequence). CDR3 loop: CASSPYPIGGEKLFF. The CDR3 DNA reads TGTGCCAGCAGCCCATACCCGATCGGAGGGGAAAAACTGTTTTTT.

The chain carries TRBV9 and TRBJ2-2; TRBD2 matches 8 bases. Germline V gene lookup returns CDR1 SGDLS and CDR2 YYNGEE. After removal of 0 bases from V and 8 bases from J, the junction contained 9 bases not matched to a gene. This CDR3 contains 16 residues. Written as DNA, the CDR3 is TGTGCCAGCAGCGTAGGAGGGGGACTAGGACGAGGGGAGCTGTTTTTT. Its translation is CASSVGGGLGRGELFF.

This chain connects TRBV5-4 to TRBJ2-1, with D perhaps TRBD1 or TRBD2 (5 bases each). CDR1 is SGHNT, CDR2 YYREEE, per germline (reference sequence). The CDR3 runs to 15 residues. V was cut by 2 bases and J by 0 bases, with 9 bases left in between. The CDR3 region is CASSFEGPSYNEQFF. The CDR3 DNA follows: TGTGCCAGCAGCTTTGAGGGGCCCTCCTACAATGAGCAGTTCTTC.

The chain joins TRBV28 to TRBJ2-4, with a weak D call TRBD2 (6 bases). V was clipped by 1 base and J by 3 bases, with 19 bases between them. From germline, CDR1 is MDHEN and CDR2 SYDVKM. The CDR3 runs to 18 residues. This CDR3 is CASSLFLGSKRVKNIQYF. The CDR3 coding sequence is TGTGCCAGCAGTTTATTTTTAGGTAGCAAGCGGGTCAAAAACATTCAGTACTTC.

The rearrangement joins TRBV10-1 to TRBJ2-1; TRBD1 might be the D (7 bases). The V and J ends lost 0 bases and 9 bases respectively, with 15 bases between them. Per the germline V gene, CDR1 is WNHNN and CDR2 is SYGVQD (reference sequence). This CDR3 spans 15 amino acids. The CDR3 spells CASSESAGGAGEQFF. CDR3 in DNA: TGCGCCAGCAGTGAGTCCGCAGGGGGAGCGGGTGAGCAGTTCTTC.

Here the CDR3 reads CASSLQGQGAGGYTF. The CDR3 nucleotides are TGCGCCAGCAGCCTCCAGGGACAGGGGGCAGGTGGCTACACCTTC. This chain connects TRBV4-1 to TRBJ1-2; TRBD1 matches 12 bases. From germline, CDR1 is MGHRA and CDR2 YSYEKL. The CDR3 spans 15 residues. The V segment lost 4 bases and the J segment 7 bases; nucleotides outside the gene matches: 7.

CDR3 protein: CASVGGGKETQYF. The CDR3 DNA follows: TGTGCCAGTGTAGGAGGGGGTAAAGAGACCCAGTACTTC. J is TRBJ2-5 and V is TRBV19, with D possibly being TRBD1 or TRBD2 (6 bases each). The CDR3 is made up of 13 amino acids. The V and J ends lost 8 bases and 3 bases respectively, with 13 bases between them. Looked up from germline, CDR1 is LNHDA and CDR2 is SQIVND (reference sequence).

This clone was seen a handful of times. The CDR3 DNA reads as TGTGCCAGCAGCTTGGCCGGGAGCGGGGGGGCCGCAGATACGCAGTATTTT. This codes for CASSLAGSGGAADTQYF. V is TRBV5-4 and J is TRBJ2-3; 10 bases align to TRBD2. J lost 4 bases, V lost 0 bases, and 8 bases had no gene match. Germline V lookup: CDR1 SGHNT, CDR2 YYREEE (reference sequence). This CDR3 is built from 17 residues.

This rearrangement joins TRBV14 to TRBJ2-1; 7 nucleotides match TRBD1. This CDR3 contains 14 residues. From germline, CDR1 is SGHDN and CDR2 FVKESK. V gave up 6 bases and J gave up 9 bases; unmatched junction bases: 11. CDR3 in amino acids: CASSQLDRAAEQFF. DNA of the CDR3: TGTGCCAGCAGTCAACTTGACAGGGCGGCTGAGCAGTTCTTC.

This clone occurred a few times. The genes are TRBV4-1 and TRBJ1-5; 8 bases are shared with TRBD1. The ends lost 4 bases at V and 2 bases at J; junction bases unmatched: 10. Germline loops: CDR1 MGHRA, CDR2 YSYEKL. This CDR3 has 17 residues. The CDR3 DNA is TGCGCCAGCAGCCTGGACAGGGCTGATAGAGGCAATCAGCCCCAGCATTTT. This codes for CASSLDRADRGNQPQHF.

This clone was seen only a few times. V usage is TRBV7-9 and J usage is TRBJ1-5; 12 nucleotides agree with TRBD1. This CDR3 is 17 amino acids long. The germline gives CDR1 SEHNR, CDR2 FQNEAQ (reference sequence). Trimming removed 3 bases from V and 7 bases from J; junction bases left unmatched: 10. The CDR3 here is CASSFWVTGTGGQPQHF. Here the CDR3 DNA reads TGTGCCAGCAGCTTTTGGGTTACCGGGACAGGGGGCCAGCCCCAGCATTTT.

Judged by abundance, this clone is medium-sized (0.01 to 0.1%). The J gene is TRBJ2-2, the V gene TRBV5-1, with D possibly TRBD2 on 8 matching bases. CDR1 SGHRS and CDR2 YFSETQ come from the germline V gene. This CDR3 contains 17 residues. Trimming took off 5 bases at V and 0 bases at J, with 17 bases between the two ends. CDR3 DNA: TGCGCCAGCAGTGAGGTTAGCGGGACAGCGAACACCGGGGAGCTGTTTTTT. Its translation: CASSEVSGTANTGELFF.

The genes are TRBV2 and TRBJ1-1; D is unclear. The CDR3 consists of 12 residues. Germline values: CDR1 SNHLY, CDR2 FYNNEI. V shed 7 bases and J shed 1 base, with 7 bases lying between them. CDR3 coding DNA: TGTGCCAGCAATCTCAGGAACACTGAAGCTTTCTTT. It codes for CASNLRNTEAFF.

The chain is built from TRBV7-2 and TRBJ2-3; weak D call: TRBD2 (6 bases). V lost 2 bases to trimming and J lost 5 bases, with 17 bases between them. The germline gives CDR1 SGHTA, CDR2 FQGNSA. This CDR3 is built from 16 residues. The chain's CDR3 is CASSLRAGRSGDTQYF. The CDR3 DNA reads TGTGCCAGCAGCTTAAGAGCGGGTAGGTCAGGAGATACGCAGTATTTT.

The CDR3 loop reads CASSESARSGTEAFF. The CDR3 DNA sequence: TGCGCCAGCAGTGAGTCGGCGAGATCCGGAACTGAAGCTTTCTTT. The chain uses TRBV10-1 and TRBJ1-1; D is unresolved. There are 15 residues in the CDR3. Germline lookup yields CDR1 WNHNN and CDR2 SYGVQD (reference sequence). V lost 0 bases and J 5 bases, leaving 13 bases between the germline ends.

This chain uses TRBV11-2 with TRBJ2-1; 11 positions agree with TRBD2. Germline assignment: CDR1 SGHAT and CDR2 FQNNGV. The V gene end was trimmed by 2 bases and the J gene end by 6 bases; junction bases not matched to a gene: 3. The CDR3 contains 15 residues. The CDR3 region is CASSLKGLAGNEQFF. The CDR3 DNA reads as TGTGCCAGCAGCTTAAAAGGACTAGCGGGCAATGAGCAGTTCTTC. Filled out from reference TRBV11-2 and TRBJ2-1, the complete variable domain reads EAGVAQSPRYKIIEKRQSVAFWCNPISGHATLYWYQQILGQGPKLLIQFQNNGVVDDSQLPKDRFSAERLKGVDSTLKIQPAKLEDSAVYLCASSLKGLAGNEQFFGPGTRLTVL.

The chain uses TRBV19 and TRBJ2-7; TRBD1 matches 7 bases. The CDR3 covers 14 residues. V trimming: 3 bases; J trimming: 2 bases; junction bases outside the gene matches: 4. Germline V gives CDR1 LNHDA, CDR2 SQIVND (reference sequence). CDR3 residues: CASSIRDSPYEQYF. CDR3 sequence (DNA): TGTGCCAGTAGTATCCGGGACAGTCCCTACGAGCAGTACTTC.

CDR3 bases: TGTGCCAGCAGTTACCCGATAGATCATGAAAAACTGTTTTTT. It is translated as CASSYPIDHEKLFF. The V and J genes are TRBV28 and TRBJ1-4; no clear D gene. This CDR3 has 14 residues. The V gene lost 4 bases and the J gene lost 6 bases, with 12 bases spanning the gap. The V gene's germline CDR1 is MDHEN and CDR2 SYDVKM.

The DNA of the CDR3 is TGTGCCAGCAGGATGCTAGCGGGGGATTCCAATGAGCAGTTCTTC. Encoded protein: CASRMLAGDSNEQFF. This chain uses TRBV2 with TRBJ2-1; 10 positions match TRBD2. The CDR3 loop spans 15 amino acids. V gave up 6 bases and J gave up 6 bases; unmatched junction bases: 8. Per germline, CDR1 SNHLY and CDR2 FYNNEI.